This TCR beta chain came from a study of graft-versus-host responses after intestinal transplantation. Background on the study: Recipients across the board were started on anti-thymocyte globulin induction, then kept on tacrolimus and steroids for two to four years. Study results and caveats: There were GvH clones found in recipient marrow, and some of them appeared first in ileum or blood.

Germline V lookup: CDR1 ENHRY, CDR2 SYGVKD. There are 16 residues in the CDR3. V lost 7 bases, J lost 3 bases, and 20 bases lay in between. As concerns this clone: The antigen is unknown.

The method was immunoSEQ multiplex PCR; TCRdb's version includes in-frame clones alone and lacks a portion of them. The data contain 85,000 to 90,000 clones, approximately 87% of them singletons. The chain joins TRBV10-3 to TRBJ2-3; the D gene is possibly TRBD2 (6 bases). This sequence was found in a human donor who received an intestinal transplant. Material: unstimulated CD4+ T cells sorted from spleen or lymph node cells, obtained before intestinal transplant. CDR3 protein: CAITDSGSVSTDTQYF. CDR3 bases: TGTGCCATCACCGACTCCGGGAGTGTTAGTACAGATACGCAGTATTTT.